The clone carrying this TCR beta chain occurred once. Per the germline V gene, CDR1 is MNHNY and CDR2 is SVGAGI (reference sequence). J lost 4 bases, V lost 7 bases, and 3 bases had no gene match. The CDR3 runs 12 residues. Participant-given clinical history determined each cohort assignment. This specimen belongs to a study of blood T cell repertoires in COVID-19. At the level of the study: Collection of acute and convalescent COVID-19 samples took place in the United States, Italy and Spain. The cDNA or gDNA used as material had been derived from T cells, B-cell-depleted T cells, or PBMCs.

As handled by the study authors: Estimation of nucleated cell counts was performed using reference gene primer amplification. Assay used: immunoSEQ multiplex PCR; TCRdb lists only in-frame clones, some missing. That table gives V, J and clone size, and the DNA gave D and trimming. The sample contains around 300,000 clones, approximately 92% of which appear only once. Sequencing input: PBMCs or T cells enriched from blood (not recorded which). This TCR was recovered from a woman younger than 30 who had recovered from COVID-19. This sequence joins TRBV6-6 and TRBJ2-5; TRBD1 matches 7 bases. The CDR3, as DNA: TGTGCCAGCAAATGGACAGGAGAGACCCAGTACTTC. Amino acid sequence: CASKWTGETQYF.